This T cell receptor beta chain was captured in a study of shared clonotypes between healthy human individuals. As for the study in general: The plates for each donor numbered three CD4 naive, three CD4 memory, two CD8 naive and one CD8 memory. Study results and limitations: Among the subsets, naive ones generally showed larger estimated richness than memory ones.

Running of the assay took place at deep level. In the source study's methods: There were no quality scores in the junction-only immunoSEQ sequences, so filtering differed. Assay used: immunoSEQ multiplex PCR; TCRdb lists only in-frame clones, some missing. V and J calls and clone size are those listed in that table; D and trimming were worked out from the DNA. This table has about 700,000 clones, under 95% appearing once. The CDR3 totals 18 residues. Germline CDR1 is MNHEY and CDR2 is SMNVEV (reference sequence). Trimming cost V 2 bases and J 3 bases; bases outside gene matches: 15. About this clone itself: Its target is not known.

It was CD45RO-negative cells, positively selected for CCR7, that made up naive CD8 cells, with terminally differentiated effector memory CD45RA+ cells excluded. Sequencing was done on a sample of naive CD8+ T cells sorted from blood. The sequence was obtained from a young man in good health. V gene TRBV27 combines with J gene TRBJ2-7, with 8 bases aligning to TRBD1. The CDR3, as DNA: TGTGCCAGCAGTTTAACCATTATTGGACAGGGTGGATTCTACGAGCAGTACTTC. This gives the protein CASSLTIIGQGGFYEQYF.